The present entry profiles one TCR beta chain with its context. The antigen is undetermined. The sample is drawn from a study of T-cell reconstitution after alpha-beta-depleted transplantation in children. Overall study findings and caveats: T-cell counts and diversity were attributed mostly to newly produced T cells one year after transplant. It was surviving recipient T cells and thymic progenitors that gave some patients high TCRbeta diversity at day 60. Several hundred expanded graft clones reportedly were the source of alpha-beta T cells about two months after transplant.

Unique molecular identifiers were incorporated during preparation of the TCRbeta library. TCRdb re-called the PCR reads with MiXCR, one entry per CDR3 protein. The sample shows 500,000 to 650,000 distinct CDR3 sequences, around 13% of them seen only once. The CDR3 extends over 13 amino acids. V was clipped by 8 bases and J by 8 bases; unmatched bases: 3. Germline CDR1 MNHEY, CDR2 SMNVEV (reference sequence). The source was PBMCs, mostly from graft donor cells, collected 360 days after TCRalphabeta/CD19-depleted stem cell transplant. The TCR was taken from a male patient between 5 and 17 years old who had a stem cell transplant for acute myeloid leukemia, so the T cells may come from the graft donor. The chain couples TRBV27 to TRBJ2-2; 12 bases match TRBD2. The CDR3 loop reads CASGTSGGGELFF. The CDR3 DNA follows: TGTGCCAGCGGCACTAGCGGGGGGGGGGAGCTGTTTTTT.